This TCR beta chain is from a study of naive and memory T cell subsets. The study, taken as a whole, reports: Diversity fell and Gini index rose from naive through CM, EM, EMRA.

V lost 1 base and J 6 bases, leaving 12 bases between the germline ends. This CDR3 region has 14 residues. In germline, CDR1 is LGHDT, CDR2 YNNKEL (reference sequence). The beta constant-region primer was an equimolar mix of two oligonucleotides covering TRBC1 and TRBC2. An oligonucleotide with the SP2 primer and a 12-nucleotide UMI was ligated to the cDNA 3' end. One entry per CDR3 protein results from TCRdb running MiXCR on the UMI-ligation and nested PCR reads. The data hold about 150,000 distinct CDR3 sequences, with over 15% observed a single time. This clonotype was counted between two and nine times. The antigen is undetermined. CMV status came from CD4+ T cell IFNgamma after overnight CMV lysate stimulation of fresh PBMCs.

Sequenced input: naive CD4+ T cells from blood. The chain combines TRBV3-1 with TRBJ1-1; tentative D call: TRBD1 (5 bases). The TCR sequence derives from a human donor in good health. The CDR3 DNA sequence: TGTGCCAGCAGCCAAGTCGGCGGGGGGGCTGAAGCTTTCTTT. As protein: CASSQVGGGAEAFF. The full variable domain, in which reference TRBV3-1 and TRBJ1-1 provide the parts outside the CDR3, is DTAVSQTPKYLVTQMGNDKSIKCEQNLGHDTMYWYKQDSKKFLKIMFSYNNKELIINETVPNRFSPKSPDKAHLNLHINSLELGDSAVYFCASSQVGGGAEAFFGQGTRLTVV.